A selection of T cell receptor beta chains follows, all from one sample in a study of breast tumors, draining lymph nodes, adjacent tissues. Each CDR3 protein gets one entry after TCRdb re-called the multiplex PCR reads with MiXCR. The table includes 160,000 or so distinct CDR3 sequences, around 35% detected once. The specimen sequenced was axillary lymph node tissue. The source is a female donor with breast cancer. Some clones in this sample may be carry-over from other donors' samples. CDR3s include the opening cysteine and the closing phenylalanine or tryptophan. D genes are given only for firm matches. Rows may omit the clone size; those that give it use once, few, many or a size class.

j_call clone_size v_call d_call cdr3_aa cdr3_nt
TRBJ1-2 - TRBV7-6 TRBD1 CASSSRQGPRGGYPF TGTGCCAGCAGCTCCCGACAGGGGCCCCGGGGTGGCTACCCCTTC
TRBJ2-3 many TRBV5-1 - CASSSFRSTDTQYF TGCGCCAGCAGCTCTTTCAGGTCAACAGATACGCAGTATTTT
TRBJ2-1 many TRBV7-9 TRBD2 CASSSRILAGNEQFF TGTGCCAGCAGCTCCCGGATTTTAGCGGGGAATGAGCAGTTCTTC
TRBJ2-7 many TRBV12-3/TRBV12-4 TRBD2 CASSLFGTSGTEQYF TGTGCCAGCAGTTTATTTGGGACTAGCGGGACTGAGCAGTACTTC
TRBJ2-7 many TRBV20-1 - CSARILGSYEQYF TGCAGTGCTAGAATACTGGGGAGCTACGAGCAGTACTTC
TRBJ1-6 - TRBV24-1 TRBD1 CATSDLPRGQGDYPLHF TGTGCCACCAGCGATTTGCCCCGGGGACAGGGGGATTACCCCCTCCACTTT
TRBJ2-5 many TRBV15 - CATSRGPLYQETQYF TGTGCCACCAGCAGAGGTCCCTTGTACCAAGAGACCCAGTACTTC
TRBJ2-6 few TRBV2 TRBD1 CASRKGGSASGANVLTF TGTGCCAGCAGAAAAGGGGGCAGCGCCTCTGGGGCCAACGTCCTGACTTTC
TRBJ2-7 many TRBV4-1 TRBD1 CASSHQTGYFSYEQYF TGCGCCAGCAGCCACCAGACAGGGTATTTCTCCTACGAGCAGTACTTC
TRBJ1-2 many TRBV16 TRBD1 CASSQRPPGQVHYGYTF TGTGCCAGCAGCCAACGTCCTCCTGGACAGGTCCACTATGGCTACACCTTC
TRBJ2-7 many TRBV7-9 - CASSFGKERGEQYF TGTGCCAGCAGCTTTGGGAAAGAACGAGGGGAGCAGTACTTC
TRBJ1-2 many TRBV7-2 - CASSLVGAGYTF TGTGCCAGCAGCTTAGTAGGGGCAGGCTACACCTTC
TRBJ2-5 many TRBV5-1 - CASSLPEQETQYF TGCGCCAGCAGCTTGCCCGAGCAAGAGACCCAGTACTTC
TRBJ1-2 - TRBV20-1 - CSARDRAERYTF TGCAGTGCTAGAGATCGGGCGGAACGCTACACCTTC
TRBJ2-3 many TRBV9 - CASSPGNTPVTQYF TGTGCCAGCAGTCCCGGGAATACCCCTGTTACGCAGTATTTT
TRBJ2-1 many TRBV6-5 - CASSYLPFNEQFF TGTGCCAGCAGTTACCTCCCATTTAATGAGCAGTTCTTC
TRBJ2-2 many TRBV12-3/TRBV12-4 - CASSSDRATGELFF TGTGCCAGCAGTTCGGACCGAGCCACCGGGGAGCTGTTTTTT
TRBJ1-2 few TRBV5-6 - CASKTPGEADYGYTF TGTGCCAGCAAGACTCCCGGGGAAGCTGACTATGGCTACACCTTC
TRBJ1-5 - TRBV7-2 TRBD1 CASSNGQGANQPQHF TGTGCCAGCAGCAATGGACAGGGTGCCAATCAGCCCCAGCATTTT
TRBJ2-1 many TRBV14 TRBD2 CASSPLAGYNEQFF TGTGCCAGCAGCCCACTAGCGGGTTACAATGAGCAGTTCTTC
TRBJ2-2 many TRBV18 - CASSPGSDTGELFF TGTGCCAGCTCACCAGGGAGCGACACCGGGGAGCTGTTTTTT
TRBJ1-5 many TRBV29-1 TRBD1 CSVGTEGTGNQPQHF TGCAGCGTTGGAACTGAGGGGACAGGGAATCAGCCCCAGCATTTT
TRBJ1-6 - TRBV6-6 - CATQRQGNSPLHF TGTGCCACCCAACGGCAGGGTAATTCACCCCTCCACTTT
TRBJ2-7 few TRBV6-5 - CASSHLPETEQYF TGTGCCAGCAGCCACCTTCCAGAGACCGAGCAGTACTTC
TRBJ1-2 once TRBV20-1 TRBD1 CSALARDRADYGYTF TGCAGTGCCCTAGCCCGGGACAGGGCGGACTATGGCTACACCTTC
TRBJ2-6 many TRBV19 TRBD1 CASSLTGGSGANVLTF TGTGCCAGTAGCCTGACAGGGGGCAGCGGGGCCAACGTCCTGACTTTC
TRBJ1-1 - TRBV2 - CASSGAGGGTEAFF TGTGCCAGCAGTGGAGCCGGGGGGGGCACTGAAGCTTTCTTT